Shown below are 12 T cell receptor beta chains from a single sample sequenced in a study of CD8 T cells in ankylosing spondylitis. TCRdb ran MiXCR on the 5' RACE reads and lists one entry per CDR3 protein. The sample lists around 340,000 distinct CDR3 sequences; about 20% were seen once. Sequenced material: blood, either unsorted or a sorted T cell fraction (not recorded which). Receptors originate from a male donor with ankylosing spondylitis or in good health (not recorded which).

The CDR3 protein is CASSLRGAGDTQYF. As DNA, the CDR3 is TGTGCCAGCAGTCTCCGGGGGGCCGGAGATACGCAGTATTTT. This chain connects TRBV28 to TRBJ2-3; a weak D match, TRBD2 (7 bases). Germline V gene sequence: CDR1 MDHEN, CDR2 SYDVKM. Trimming shortened V by 5 bases and J by 5 bases, and 14 bases separated the two germline ends. This CDR3 contains 14 residues.

This clonotype appeared a single time. The V call is TRBV28, the J call TRBJ2-5, with 9 positions matching TRBD1. The CDR3 has 15 residues. Germline V CDR1 and CDR2: MDHEN, SYDVKM. The V segment lost 5 bases and the J segment 5 bases; nucleotides outside the gene matches: 9. For the CDR3, the DNA is TGTGCCAGCAGTCCGGGACAGGGCGTAAGGGAGACCCAGTACTTC. This translates into CASSPGQGVRETQYF. The whole variable domain, remainder taken from reference TRBV28 and TRBJ2-5, is DVKVTQSSRYLVKRTGEKVFLECVQDMDHENMFWYRQDPGLGLRLIYFSYDVKMKEKGDIPEGYSVSREKKERFSLILESASTNQTSMYLCASSPGQGVRETQYFGPGTRLLVL.

This clonotype was observed a few times. The J gene is TRBJ2-6, the V gene TRBV2; perhaps TRBD1 as D (5 bases). There are 16 residues in the CDR3. V shed 6 bases and J shed 0 bases, with 12 bases lying between them. CDR1 and CDR2 (germline): SNHLY, FYNNEI. The CDR3 loop is CASRAIQVSGANVLTF. The DNA for the CDR3 is TGTGCCAGCAGGGCAATACAGGTCTCTGGGGCCAACGTCCTGACTTTC.

V is TRBV6-1 and J is TRBJ1-1; D remains ambiguous. Between the trimmed V and J ends, which lost 11 bases and 9 bases, there was a span of 19 bases. The CDR3 is made up of 12 amino acids. CDR1 MNHNS and CDR2 SASEGT come from the germline V gene. DNA for the CDR3: TGTGCCGACTTCCCTCACGGGTCCCAAGCTTTCTTT. Translating it yields CADFPHGSQAFF.

This clonotype has a handful of counts. This chain joins TRBV18 and TRBJ2-7, with D possibly TRBD1 on 6 matching bases. The V end was cut by 3 bases, the J end by 4 bases, with 13 bases between. Germline lookup yields CDR1 KGHSH and CDR2 LQKENI. The CDR3 has 14 amino acids. The CDR3 is CASSPLDGQYEQYF. CDR3 nucleotides: TGTGCCAGCTCACCCCTGGACGGACAGTACGAGCAGTACTTC.

This clonotype showed up just a few times. This chain links TRBV6-4 with TRBJ2-3; D not resolved. The CDR3 sequence is 15 residues long. In germline, CDR1 is MRHNA, CDR2 SNTAGT. V was trimmed by 3 bases and J by 6 bases, leaving 16 bases between them. DNA of the CDR3: TGTGCCAGCAGTGAAGGTACGGGCGCCCCGGATACGCAGTATTTT. Its protein is CASSEGTGAPDTQYF.

This chain uses TRBV10-1 with TRBJ2-2, with D unclear. Deletions cut 8 bases from V and 5 bases from J, with 15 bases between. Germline-derived CDR1 and CDR2 are WNHNN and SYGVQD (reference sequence). There are 14 residues in the CDR3. CDR3 region: CASGSGLGTGELFF. CDR3 in DNA: TGCGCCAGCGGGTCTGGCTTGGGAACCGGGGAGCTGTTTTTT.

A word on this clonotype: Mismatch with germline at one junction end may stem from a read error. In DNA, the CDR3 is TGTGGCACCAGCAGAGATAGGTCGGGGGGTTCCTACAATGAGCAGTTCTTC. Protein: CGTSRDRSGGSYNEQFF. The chain is built from TRBV15 and TRBJ2-1, with TRBD2 matching over 7 bases. CDR1 is LNHNV and CDR2 is YYDKDF in the germline V gene (reference sequence). This CDR3 region has 17 residues.

The table lists this clonotype with many counts. The chain combines TRBV12-3 or TRBV12-4 with TRBJ2-3; 9 nucleotides align to TRBD1. Trimming removed 8 bases from V and 4 bases from J; junction bases left unmatched: 7. The CDR3 loop spans 14 amino acids. The chain's CDR3 is CASAWTGDADTQYF. Written as DNA, the CDR3 is TGTGCCAGCGCGTGGACAGGGGACGCAGATACGCAGTATTTT.

This clonotype was recorded at least ten times. The chain has TRBV6-1 and TRBJ2-7, with TRBD2 identical over 8 bases. This CDR3 contains 13 residues. Trimming at V came to 7 bases and at J to 4 bases, leaving 6 bases not matched to a gene. Germline V gene data show CDR1 as MNHNS and CDR2 as SASEGT. The CDR3 here is CASTNREGYEQYF. The CDR3 coding sequence is TGTGCCAGCACCAACCGGGAGGGGTACGAGCAGTACTTC.

This clonotype came up a few times. The chain has TRBV10-3 and TRBJ2-3, with a possible D match to TRBD2 (5 bases). The CDR3 runs 15 residues. CDR1 and CDR2 (germline): ENHRY, SYGVKD. Trimming left V 2 bases short and J 0 bases short, with 9 bases between. The CDR3 bases are TGTGCCATCAGTGAGCCCGAGCGGAGCACAGATACGCAGTATTTT. Translated, it gives CAISEPERSTDTQYF.

The chain recombines TRBV12-3 or TRBV12-4 with TRBJ2-7; 7 nucleotides match TRBD1. V shed 6 bases, J shed 2 bases, and the junction held 13 bases outside the gene matches. This CDR3 contains 16 residues. Here the CDR3 DNA reads TGTGCCAGCAGCTTAACCGACAGGGTTCGCCCCTACGAGCAGTACTTC. As protein: CASSLTDRVRPYEQYF.